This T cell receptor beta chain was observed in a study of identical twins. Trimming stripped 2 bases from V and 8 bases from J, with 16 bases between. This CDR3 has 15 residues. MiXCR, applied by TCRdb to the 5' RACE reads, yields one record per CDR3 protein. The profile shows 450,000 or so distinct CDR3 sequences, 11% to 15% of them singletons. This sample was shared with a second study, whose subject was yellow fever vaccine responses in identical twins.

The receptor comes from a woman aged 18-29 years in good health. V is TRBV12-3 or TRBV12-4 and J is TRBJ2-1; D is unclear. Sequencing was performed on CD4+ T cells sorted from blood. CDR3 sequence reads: CASSLNNRPNDEQFF. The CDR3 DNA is TGTGCCAGCAGTTTAAACAACCGCCCAAACGATGAGCAGTTCTTC.